This TCR beta chain was documented in a study of blood T cells in healthy people across ages. The V segment lost 4 bases and the J segment 2 bases; nucleotides outside the gene matches: 16. Germline assignment: CDR1 SGDLS and CDR2 YYNGEE. This CDR3 comprises 19 residues. Primers used in a second PCR of about 6 to 11 cycles were a sample-barcoded 5' primer and a J-beta primer mix. TCRdb itself ran the 5' RACE reads through MiXCR, one entry per CDR3 protein. The sample yields more than 750,000 distinct CDR3 sequences, roughly 28% seen once. Separately, the same data were catalogued under a study of T cells of mothers and their children. From that report: Each donor was one of three healthy Caucasian mothers or one of their six children.

This TCR derives from a woman aged 40 to 49 in good health. The source material was blood. The V and J genes are TRBV9 and TRBJ1-5, with 9 bases fitting TRBD1. CDR3 region: CASSPRDRALIRCNQPQHF. The CDR3 DNA reads TGTGCCAGCAGCCCAAGGGACAGGGCCCTAATTCGGTGCAATCAGCCCCAGCATTTT.